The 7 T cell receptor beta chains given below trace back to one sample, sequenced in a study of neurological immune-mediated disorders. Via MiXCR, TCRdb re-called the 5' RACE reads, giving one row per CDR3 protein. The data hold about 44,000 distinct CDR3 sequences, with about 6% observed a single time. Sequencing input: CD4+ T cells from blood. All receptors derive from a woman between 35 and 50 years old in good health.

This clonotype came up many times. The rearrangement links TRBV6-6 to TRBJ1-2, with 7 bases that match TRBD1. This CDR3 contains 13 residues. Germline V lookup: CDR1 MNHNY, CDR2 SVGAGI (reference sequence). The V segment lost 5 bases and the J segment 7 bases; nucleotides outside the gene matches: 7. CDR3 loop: CASSPGQPLGYTF. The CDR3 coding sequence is TGTGCCAGCAGTCCGGGACAGCCTCTTGGCTACACCTTC.

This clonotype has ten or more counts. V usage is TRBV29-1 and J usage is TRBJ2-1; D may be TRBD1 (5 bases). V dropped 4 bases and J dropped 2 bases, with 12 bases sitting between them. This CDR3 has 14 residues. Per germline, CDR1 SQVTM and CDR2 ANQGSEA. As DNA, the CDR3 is TGCAGCGTTGCACAGACAGCCACCTACAATGAGCAGTTCTTC. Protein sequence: CSVAQTATYNEQFF.

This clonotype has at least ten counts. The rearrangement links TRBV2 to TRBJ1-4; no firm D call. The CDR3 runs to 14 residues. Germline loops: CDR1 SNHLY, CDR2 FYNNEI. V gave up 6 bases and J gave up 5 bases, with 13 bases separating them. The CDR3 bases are TGTGCCAGCAGGCCCGGGCCTGGGAATGAAAAACTGTTTTTT. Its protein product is CASRPGPGNEKLFF.

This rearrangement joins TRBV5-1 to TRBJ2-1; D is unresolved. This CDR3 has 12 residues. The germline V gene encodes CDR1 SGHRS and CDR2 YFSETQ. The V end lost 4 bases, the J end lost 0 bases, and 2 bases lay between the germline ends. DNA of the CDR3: TGCGCCAGCAGCGCCTCCTACAATGAGCAGTTCTTC. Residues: CASSASYNEQFF.

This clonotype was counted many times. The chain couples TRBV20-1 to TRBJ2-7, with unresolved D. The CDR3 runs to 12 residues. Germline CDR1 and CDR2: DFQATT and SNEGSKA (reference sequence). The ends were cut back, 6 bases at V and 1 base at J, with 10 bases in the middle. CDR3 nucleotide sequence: TGCAGTGCCACGAGCGAGTCCTACGAGCAGTACTTC. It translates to CSATSESYEQYF.

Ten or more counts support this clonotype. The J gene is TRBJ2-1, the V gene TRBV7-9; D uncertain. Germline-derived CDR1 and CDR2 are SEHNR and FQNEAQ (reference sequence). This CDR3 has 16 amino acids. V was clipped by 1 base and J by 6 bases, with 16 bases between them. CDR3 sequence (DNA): TGTGCCAGCAGCTTAGGAGGCTTAACCCGCGGCAATGAGCAGTTCTTC. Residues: CASSLGGLTRGNEQFF.

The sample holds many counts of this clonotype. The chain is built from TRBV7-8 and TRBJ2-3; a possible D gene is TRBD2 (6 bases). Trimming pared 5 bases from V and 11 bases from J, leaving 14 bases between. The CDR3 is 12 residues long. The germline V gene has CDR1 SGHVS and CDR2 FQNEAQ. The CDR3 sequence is CASSPVLAGQYF. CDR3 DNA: TGTGCCAGCAGCCCAGTACTAGCCGGGCAGTATTTT.